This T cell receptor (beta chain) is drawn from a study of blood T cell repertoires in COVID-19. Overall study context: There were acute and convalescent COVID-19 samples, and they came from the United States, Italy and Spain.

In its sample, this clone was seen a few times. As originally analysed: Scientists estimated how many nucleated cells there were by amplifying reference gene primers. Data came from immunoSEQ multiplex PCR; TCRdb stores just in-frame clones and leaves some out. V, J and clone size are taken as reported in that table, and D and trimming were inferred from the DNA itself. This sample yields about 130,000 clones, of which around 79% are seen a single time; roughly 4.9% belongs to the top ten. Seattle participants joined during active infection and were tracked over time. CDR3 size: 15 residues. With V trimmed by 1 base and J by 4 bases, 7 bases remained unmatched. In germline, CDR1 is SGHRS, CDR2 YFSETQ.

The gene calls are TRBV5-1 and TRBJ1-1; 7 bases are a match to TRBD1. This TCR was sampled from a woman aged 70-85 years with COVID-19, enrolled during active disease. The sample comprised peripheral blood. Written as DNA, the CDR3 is TGCGCCAGCAGCTTGAGGCAACAGGGGAGCACTGAAGCTTTCTTT. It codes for CASSLRQQGSTEAFF. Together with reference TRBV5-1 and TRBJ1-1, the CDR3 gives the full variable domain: KAGVTQTPRYLIKTRGQQVTLSCSPISGHRSVSWYQQTPGQGLQFLFEYFSETQRNKGNFPGRFSGRQFSNSRSEMNVSTLELGDSALYLCASSLRQQGSTEAFFGQGTRLTVV.